Each of the 31 T cell receptor beta chains below was sequenced from the same sample in a study of blood T cells in healthy people across ages. A second PCR of about 7 to 11 cycles used a sample-barcoded 5' primer and a J-beta primer mix. TCRdb re-called the 5' RACE reads with MiXCR, one entry per CDR3 protein. Counted here are around 790,000 distinct CDR3 sequences, under 45% occurring once; the ten biggest clones make up 15% to 25%. Source material: blood. These receptors originate from a man aged 60 to 75 in good health.

The V call is TRBV6-2 or TRBV6-3, the J call TRBJ2-7, with 9 bases aligning to TRBD1. Germline V gene lookup returns CDR1 MNHEY and CDR2 SVGEGT. There are 14 residues in the CDR3. Trimming at V came to 6 bases and at J to 4 bases, leaving 7 bases not matched to a gene. CDR3 amino acids: CASSLTGGKYEQYF. Here the CDR3 DNA reads TGTGCCAGCAGCTTGACAGGGGGTAAATACGAGCAGTACTTC.

V gene TRBV20-1 combines with J gene TRBJ2-3, with 7 nucleotides matching TRBD2. This CDR3 contains 15 residues. Germline V CDR1 and CDR2: DFQATT, SNEGSKA (reference sequence). Trimming took 1 base from V and 2 from J; bases not matched to a gene: 6. CDR3 in DNA: TGCAGTGCTAGAGGCGACGGGGGGTTCACAGATACGCAGTATTTT. Translation: CSARGDGGFTDTQYF.

This clonotype was found a few times. V and J are TRBV7-2 and TRBJ2-7, with D possibly matching TRBD1 (5 bases). Germline V gives CDR1 SGHTA, CDR2 FQGNSA. The V and J ends lost 3 bases and 5 bases respectively, with 14 bases between them. The CDR3 sequence is 14 residues long. CDR3 sequence reads: CASSLEGAVNEQYF. CDR3 DNA: TGTGCCAGCAGCTTGGAAGGGGCGGTGAACGAGCAGTACTTC.

As concerns this clonotype: An end of the junction differs from the germline gene, which may be a read error. The chain recombines TRBV4-3 with TRBJ2-7; TRBD1 or TRBD2 may be the D gene (5 bases each). CDR3 length: 14 amino acids. CDR1 and CDR2 from the germline V gene are LGHNA and YSLEER. CDR3 bases: TGCGCCGGCAGCCAAAGGGACGGGACCTACGAGCAGTACTTC. The encoded protein is CAGSQRDGTYEQYF.

The chain carries TRBV11-2 and TRBJ2-3; 7 positions match TRBD1. After removal of 2 bases from V and 0 bases from J, the junction contained 5 bases not matched to a gene. Looked up from germline, CDR1 is SGHAT and CDR2 is FQNNGV. CDR3 size: 16 residues. CDR3 in amino acids: CASSLSRDRSTDTQYF. Written as DNA, the CDR3 is TGTGCCAGCAGCTTATCACGGGACAGAAGCACAGATACGCAGTATTTT.

This clonotype has just a few counts. The chain employs TRBV11-2 and TRBJ2-5; the D is unclear. V lost 2 bases to trimming and J lost 3 bases, with 7 bases between them. The CDR3 sequence is 13 residues long. Germline values: CDR1 SGHAT, CDR2 FQNNGV. The CDR3 here is CASSLSIKETQYF. DNA of the CDR3: TGTGCCAGCAGCTTATCTATAAAAGAGACCCAGTACTTC.

This clonotype was recorded a few times. The V and J genes are TRBV3-1 and TRBJ2-1; D call uncertain. Looked up from germline, CDR1 is LGHDT and CDR2 is YNNKEL (reference sequence). V dropped 3 bases and J dropped 6 bases, with 6 bases sitting between them. This CDR3 has 12 residues. The CDR3 loop is CASSQGINEQFF. For the CDR3, the DNA is TGTGCCAGCAGCCAGGGTATCAATGAGCAGTTCTTC.

The J gene is TRBJ2-1, the V gene TRBV13; D is perhaps TRBD2 (5 bases). Germline-derived CDR1 and CDR2 are PRHDT and FYEKMQ (reference sequence). Deletions cut 8 bases from V and 0 bases from J, with 14 bases between. There are 15 residues in the CDR3. CDR3 amino acids: CASGERLSSYNEQFF. CDR3 DNA sequence: TGTGCCAGCGGGGAGCGGTTAAGCTCCTACAATGAGCAGTTCTTC.

This chain uses TRBV20-1 with TRBJ1-4; D gene ambiguous. Trimming cost V 5 bases and J 4 bases, with 14 bases left between them. Germline loops: CDR1 DFQATT, CDR2 SNEGSKA (reference sequence). The CDR3 covers 14 residues. DNA for the CDR3: TGCAGTGCTCCAAGACGGGGAAGTAATGAAAAACTGTTTTTT. The encoded protein is CSAPRRGSNEKLFF.

Many counts were recorded for this clonotype. CDR3 amino acids: CASSQEGEVGTQYF. The CDR3 bases are TGCGCCAGCAGCCAAGAGGGAGAGGTTGGGACCCAGTACTTC. The V and J genes are TRBV4-1 and TRBJ2-5, with a tentative D call TRBD2 (5 bases). Trimming took 0 bases from V and 7 from J, leaving 12 bases between them. Germline CDR1 is MGHRA and CDR2 is YSYEKL. This CDR3 is built from 14 residues.

This clonotype was counted once. This rearrangement joins TRBV24-1 to TRBJ2-3, with D possibly being TRBD1 or TRBD2 (5 bases each). V gave up 4 bases and J gave up 0 bases, with 7 bases separating them. CDR1 is KGHDR and CDR2 is SFDVKD in the germline V gene. CDR3 length: 14 amino acids. CDR3 coding DNA: TGTGCCACCAGTGACCGGGACAGCACAGATACGCAGTATTTT. Translated: CATSDRDSTDTQYF.

The rearrangement uses TRBV6-2 or TRBV6-3 and TRBJ1-1; D unclear. The germline V gene encodes CDR1 MNHEY and CDR2 SVGEGT. V was clipped by 2 bases and J by 0 bases, with 4 bases between them. CDR3 length equals 13 residues. The CDR3 sequence: CASSYEVNTEAFF. The DNA for the CDR3 is TGTGCCAGCAGTTACGAGGTGAACACTGAAGCTTTCTTT.

The genes are TRBV20-1 and TRBJ2-7, with unresolved D. The CDR3 has 15 residues. V lost 1 base, J lost 0 bases, and 13 bases lay in between. Germline loops: CDR1 DFQATT, CDR2 SNEGSKA (reference sequence). The DNA of the CDR3 is TGCAGTGCTAGAGGTCGCCCGGCCAGCTCCTACGAGCAGTACTTC. This sequence encodes CSARGRPASSYEQYF.

The chain joins TRBV7-9 to TRBJ1-1; 7 nucleotides match TRBD1. Germline V CDR1 and CDR2: SEHNR, FQNEAQ (reference sequence). There are 12 residues in the CDR3. V gave up 5 bases and J gave up 7 bases; unmatched junction bases: 4. The CDR3 loop reads CASSPGTDEAFF. CDR3 bases: TGTGCCAGCAGCCCCGGGACAGATGAAGCTTTCTTT.

In this sample, this clonotype turned up a few times. The rearrangement joins TRBV11-3 to TRBJ2-7; no reliable D call. Trimming stripped 1 base from V and 5 bases from J, with 12 bases between. Germline V lookup: CDR1 SGHNT, CDR2 YENEEA. This CDR3 region has 14 residues. The CDR3 nucleotides read TGTGCCAGCAGCTTAGCGTCCCTTTTCCACGAGCAGTACTTC. Residues: CASSLASLFHEQYF.

This clonotype was counted only a few times. The chain combines TRBV2 with TRBJ2-7; a possible D gene is TRBD1 (5 bases). Germline CDR1 SNHLY, CDR2 FYNNEI. This CDR3 is built from 15 residues. V was clipped by 1 base and J by 4 bases, with 14 bases between them. The CDR3 sequence: CASSEGGSVRYEQYF. For the CDR3, the DNA is TGTGCCAGCAGTGAAGGGGGCAGTGTGAGGTACGAGCAGTACTTC.

The chain links TRBV15 to TRBJ2-1, with 10 bases that match TRBD1. The germline CDR1 and CDR2 sequences are LNHNV and YYDKDF (reference sequence). The CDR3 sequence is 17 residues long. The V and J ends lost 0 bases and 5 bases, in that order; junction bases with no gene match: 7. The CDR3 DNA follows: TGTGCCACCAGCAGAGAAGCGGGACAGGGGAGAGACAATGAGCAGTTCTTC. This codes for CATSREAGQGRDNEQFF.

This clonotype was detected only a few times. The chain carries TRBV5-4 and TRBJ1-2; 8 bases match TRBD1. V gave up 0 bases and J gave up 5 bases; unmatched junction bases: 12. CDR3 size: 17 residues. CDR1 SGHNT and CDR2 YYREEE come from the germline V gene (reference sequence). The CDR3 loop reads CASSLEGGQGAFYGYTF. CDR3 nucleotide sequence: TGTGCCAGCAGCTTGGAAGGAGGCCAGGGGGCTTTTTATGGCTACACCTTC.

The CDR3 is CASSQVTSGSYNEQFF. Written as DNA, the CDR3 is TGTGCCAGCAGCCAAGTTACTAGCGGCTCCTACAATGAGCAGTTCTTC. This chain connects TRBV4-2 to TRBJ2-1; TRBD2 agrees at 8 bases. This CDR3 region has 16 residues. The V gene end was trimmed by 1 base and the J gene end by 0 bases; junction bases not matched to a gene: 2. The germline V gene has CDR1 LGHNA and CDR2 YNFKEQ.

The J gene is TRBJ1-4, the V gene TRBV20-1; TRBD1 might be the D (5 bases). Deletions cut 0 bases from V and 7 bases from J, with 9 bases between. There are 13 residues in the CDR3. Per germline, CDR1 DFQATT and CDR2 SNEGSKA (reference sequence). This CDR3 is CSAREGVGEKLFF. The CDR3 region has the DNA TGCAGTGCTAGAGAAGGGGTCGGTGAAAAACTGTTTTTT.

Details on this clonotype: The junction departs from the called germline gene at one end, perhaps through a read error. The chain is built from TRBV7-2 and TRBJ1-2; the D gene is possibly TRBD1 (6 bases). The CDR3 has 18 amino acids. Germline V lookup: CDR1 SGHTA, CDR2 FQGNSA. CDR3 sequence (DNA): TGTGCCAACAGCTTAGATGGGGGGCTCGATTTGGCTAACTATGGCTACACCTTC. It codes for CANSLDGGLDLANYGYTF.

This sequence joins TRBV18 and TRBJ1-2, with 8 bases fitting TRBD1. Germline-derived CDR1 and CDR2 are KGHSH and LQKENI. V dropped 3 bases and J dropped 4; count of bases not matched to a gene: 7. This CDR3 region has 15 residues. The CDR3 here is CASSPMDRDSYGYTF. The CDR3, as DNA: TGTGCCAGCTCACCGATGGACAGGGATAGCTATGGCTACACCTTC.

This clonotype was counted between two and nine times. This chain joins TRBV20-1 and TRBJ2-1; a weak D match, TRBD1 (6 bases). This CDR3 region has 13 residues. Germline V lookup: CDR1 DFQATT, CDR2 SNEGSKA (reference sequence). V shed 7 bases and J shed 5 bases, with 15 bases lying between them. The CDR3 spells CSVQGLGHNEQFF. CDR3 nucleotides: TGCAGTGTCCAGGGGCTAGGCCACAATGAGCAGTTCTTC.

This clonotype was seen only a few times. This chain links TRBV9 with TRBJ2-5, with a possible D match to TRBD2 (6 bases). Judging by the DNA end, TRBJ2-7 fits better; the J call may be wrong. The germline gives CDR1 SGDLS, CDR2 YYNGEE. The CDR3 covers 13 residues. DNA for the CDR3: TGTGCCAGCAGCGTTGGCGGGACCAACGAGCAGTACTTC. Translating gives CASSVGGTNEQYF.

The rearrangement links TRBV4-3 to TRBJ2-4, with D maybe TRBD1 (6 bases). The tail of the sequence fits TRBJ2-7 better, so the J call may be wrong. Germline CDR1 LGHNA, CDR2 YSLEER. The CDR3 loop spans 14 amino acids. CDR3 nucleotide sequence: TGCGCCAGCAGCCCAGGGTCAGGGGAGAACGAGCAGTACTTC. Encoded protein: CASSPGSGENEQYF.

The chain has TRBV7-9 and TRBJ2-7; D is perhaps TRBD1 or TRBD2 (5 bases each). V lost 7 bases and J 7 bases, leaving 17 bases between the germline ends. The germline gives CDR1 SEHNR, CDR2 FQNEAQ (reference sequence). The CDR3 consists of 13 residues. CDR3 DNA: TGTGCCAGCACACCCGGGACCCTGGGGGAGCAGTACTTC. This encodes CASTPGTLGEQYF. Full variable domain (remainder filled in from reference TRBV7-9 and TRBJ2-7): DTGVSQNPRHKITKRGQNVTFRCDPISEHNRLYWYRQTLGQGPEFLTYFQNEAQLEKSRLLSDRFSAERPKGSFSTLEIQRTEQGDSAMYLCASTPGTLGEQYFGPGTRLTVT.

The genes are TRBV14 and TRBJ2-7; a weak D match, TRBD2 (6 bases). CDR1 and CDR2 from the germline V gene are SGHDN and FVKESK. Trimming shortened V by 4 bases and J by 3 bases, and 13 bases separated the two germline ends. CDR3 size: 14 residues. The CDR3: CASSPRGTNYEQYF. CDR3 DNA: TGTGCCAGCAGCCCTCGGGGGACGAACTACGAGCAGTACTTC. Using reference TRBV14 and TRBJ2-7 for the parts outside the CDR3, the full variable domain is EAGVTQFPSHSVIEKGQTVTLRCDPISGHDNLYWYRRVMGKEIKFLLHFVKESKQDESGMPNNRFLAERTGGTYSTLKVQPAELEDSGVYFCASSPRGTNYEQYFGPGTRLTVT.

The CDR3 DNA reads TGTGCCAGCTCACCTCTCCCGGGACAGGTCGACAATGAGCAGTTCTTC. As protein: CASSPLPGQVDNEQFF. J is TRBJ2-1 and V is TRBV18; the match to TRBD1 covers 8 bases. Germline lookup yields CDR1 KGHSH and CDR2 LQKENI. The ends lost 3 bases at V and 5 bases at J; junction bases unmatched: 9. The CDR3 spans 16 residues.

The V gene is TRBV15, the J gene TRBJ2-5, with a tentative D call TRBD2 (7 bases). This CDR3 has 16 amino acids. Trimming stripped 0 bases from V and 5 bases from J, with 16 bases between. Germline V lookup: CDR1 LNHNV, CDR2 YYDKDF (reference sequence). The CDR3 DNA reads as TGTGCCACCAGCAGAGATTTGGGGGGGGCCTGGGAGACCCAGTACTTC. It encodes CATSRDLGGAWETQYF.

The sample holds a few counts of this clonotype. The chain is built from TRBV7-9 and TRBJ1-2, with TRBD1 identical over 11 bases. CDR3 length equals 15 residues. J was trimmed by 8 bases and V by 5 bases; bases with no gene match: 10. Per germline, CDR1 SEHNR and CDR2 FQNEAQ (reference sequence). CDR3 nucleotides: TGTGCCAGCAGCGCCAGGACAGGGGGCGGCTGGGGCTACACCTTC. It encodes CASSARTGGGWGYTF.

The V call is TRBV7-9, the J call TRBJ1-2; D not certain. The CDR3 spans 13 residues. V lost 6 bases to trimming and J lost 0 bases, with 8 bases between them. CDR1 is SEHNR and CDR2 is FQNEAQ in the germline V gene (reference sequence). CDR3 DNA sequence: TGTGCCAGCAGGTCCGACCCTAACTATGGCTACACCTTC. Encoded protein: CASRSDPNYGYTF.